By share, the clone carrying this T cell receptor (beta chain) counts as medium-sized. What it recognizes is unknown. The data originate from a study of siplizumab effects on memory and regulatory T cells. Findings and caveats of the study: The suppressive capacity of proliferating Tregs from siplizumab cultures remained unconfirmed. Naive T cells, seemingly more diverse than memory cells, seemed major alloresponse contributors.

The repertoire was sequenced with immunoSEQ multiplex PCR; TCRdb's copy has only in-frame clones and lacks some. The repertoire has 20,000 or so clones, around 40% of them found once; the top ten carry over 6%. J lost 1 base, V lost 7 bases, and 9 bases had no gene match. The CDR3 is 15 amino acids. The V gene's germline CDR1 is SNHLY and CDR2 FYNNEI. Kept together in coculture, the mixed lymphocyte reaction cells spent less than seven days at 37°C. Responder PBMCs underwent CFSE labelling, stimulator PBMCs underwent Violet Dye labelling, and both were mixed at 1:1. Sequenced sample: CFSE-low (dividing) CD4+ T cells sorted from an allogeneic mixed lymphocyte reaction. This TCR was sampled from a human donor in good health; the cells came from an allogeneic mixed lymphocyte reaction. Some clones in this sample may be carry-over from other donors' samples. V usage is TRBV2 and J usage is TRBJ1-1; TRBD1 aligns across 7 bases. This CDR3 is CASNSAGGRNTEAFF. Written as DNA, the CDR3 is TGTGCCAGCAATTCTGCAGGGGGAAGGAACACTGAAGCTTTCTTT.